Sequencing of this T cell receptor (beta chain) was carried out in a study of T-cell memory formation after mild COVID-19. Study-level points and caveats: Memory from before infection featured some responding clones, which suggests cross-reactive memory joined.

Each CDR3 protein is one row after TCRdb ran MiXCR on the 5' RACE reads. The sample contains roughly 400,000 distinct CDR3 sequences, 20% to 25% of which appear only once. This clonotype was seen only a few times. Its antigen is still unknown. V gave up 3 bases and J gave up 4 bases, with 19 bases separating them. Germline V gene lookup returns CDR1 DFQATT and CDR2 SNEGSKA (reference sequence). CDR3 size: 16 residues. This clonotype originated in an adult woman who had mild COVID-19 (a few samples of this study predate the infection). Cell type and time point are not known. Sequencing was carried out using PBMCs or a T cell subset sorted from them (not recorded which). The chain is built from TRBV20-1 and TRBJ2-1; possible D gene TRBD2, 6 bases. The CDR3 nucleotides are TGCAGTGCTAGGGAATCCGGGAGTCGTAAGTACAATGAGCAGTTCTTC. It specifies CSARESGSRKYNEQFF.